A single sample gave rise to the 18 T cell receptor beta chains below, sequenced in a study of T cell repertoires in cytomegalovirus infection. Which antigens these TCRs recognize remains unknown. MiXCR was run by TCRdb on the reads, yielding one entry per CDR3 protein. The sample records fewer than 350,000 distinct CDR3 sequences, 29% being singletons. Source: cultured PBMCs, taken from culture after CMV antigen stimulation. The source of these receptors is a human donor in good health (CMV status not recorded). Some clones in this sample may be carry-over from other donors' samples.

This clonotype was seen repeatedly, ten times or more. The V call is TRBV7-9, the J call TRBJ1-4, with 8 nucleotides matching TRBD1. Germline values: CDR1 SEHNR, CDR2 FQNEAQ (reference sequence). The length of the CDR3 is 14 residues. Losses at the gene ends were 5 bases for V and 4 bases for J; bases not matched to a gene: 3. The DNA of the CDR3 is TGTGCCAGCAGCCTCGGACAGGGTAATGAAAAACTGTTTTTT. Translated, it gives CASSLGQGNEKLFF.

This sequence joins TRBV27 and TRBJ1-5; D uncertain. The ends were cut back, 2 bases at V and 0 bases at J, with 14 bases in the middle. Germline values: CDR1 MNHEY, CDR2 SMNVEV (reference sequence). The CDR3 contains 17 residues. The CDR3 spells CASSLRPRLYSNQPQHF. The CDR3 DNA sequence: TGTGCCAGCAGTTTACGGCCGAGGCTATATAGCAATCAGCCCCAGCATTTT.

The CDR3 coding sequence is TGTGCCAGCAGTTTCCCCAGGGGAGGCACTGAAGCTTTCTTT. Translation: CASSFPRGGTEAFF. The rearrangement links TRBV6-1 to TRBJ1-1; perhaps TRBD1 as D (6 bases). Germline assignment: CDR1 MNHNS and CDR2 SASEGT. Trimming took 5 bases from V and 4 from J, leaving 14 bases between them. The CDR3 contains 14 residues.

The chain couples TRBV2 to TRBJ1-1; D gene ambiguous. The CDR3 loop spans 15 amino acids. CDR1 and CDR2 (germline): SNHLY, FYNNEI. V lost 0 bases to trimming and J lost 1 base, with 9 bases between them. The CDR3 DNA reads as TGTGCCAGCAGTGAAGCGCTTCAAAGGAACACTGAAGCTTTCTTT. Translation gives CASSEALQRNTEAFF.

This clonotype has at least ten counts. This chain joins TRBV7-2 and TRBJ1-5; 8 bases fit TRBD1. J lost 5 bases, V lost 4 bases, and 4 bases had no gene match. Germline lookup yields CDR1 SGHTA and CDR2 FQGNSA. This CDR3 is built from 14 residues. The CDR3 nucleotides read TGTGCCAGCAGCTCAAGGACAGGGCATCAGCCCCAGCATTTT. This sequence encodes CASSSRTGHQPQHF.

V is TRBV4-2 and J is TRBJ1-5; D may be TRBD1 (6 bases). V was cut by 1 base and J by 7 bases, with 20 bases left in between. The CDR3 runs to 17 residues. Germline V gene data show CDR1 as LGHNA and CDR2 as YNFKEQ. CDR3: CASSQVYGGQGHQPQHF. In DNA form, the CDR3 reads TGTGCCAGCAGCCAAGTCTACGGTGGTCAGGGACACCAGCCCCAGCATTTT.

In this sample, this clonotype turned up a few times. The chain combines TRBV7-2 with TRBJ2-5, with a weak D call TRBD2 (5 bases). The germline CDR1 and CDR2 sequences are SGHTA and FQGNSA. This CDR3 spans 15 amino acids. V lost 2 bases to trimming and J lost 2 bases, with 12 bases between them. CDR3 sequence: CASSLKVGAQETQYF. CDR3 nucleotides: TGTGCCAGCAGCTTAAAGGTGGGAGCTCAAGAGACCCAGTACTTC.

The V gene is TRBV12-5, the J gene TRBJ2-1, with D tentatively TRBD2 (6 bases). CDR1 and CDR2 from the germline V gene are LGHNT and FRNRAP. Trimming removed 6 bases from V and 8 bases from J, with 11 bases in between. The CDR3 has 12 amino acids. The CDR3 DNA sequence: TGTGCTAGTGGGACTAGGGCCGATGAGCAGTTCTTC. Its protein is CASGTRADEQFF.

The V call is TRBV15, the J call TRBJ1-1; D possibly corresponds to TRBD1 (5 bases). V was shortened by 4 bases and J by 7 bases, with 10 bases between the two germline ends. The germline gives CDR1 LNHNV, CDR2 YYDKDF (reference sequence). This CDR3 contains 12 residues. This CDR3 is CATSTRGGEAFF. CDR3 coding DNA: TGTGCCACCAGCACCCGGGGCGGTGAAGCTTTCTTT.

This clonotype was counted a few times. The chain combines TRBV12-5 with TRBJ1-3; possible D gene TRBD1, 5 bases. There are 17 residues in the CDR3. Per the germline V gene, CDR1 is LGHNT and CDR2 is FRNRAP. V gave up 0 bases and J gave up 0 bases, with 12 bases separating them. The CDR3 DNA is TGTGCTAGTGGTTTGGTACCGGGACCTAACTCTGGAAACACCATATATTTT. Protein sequence: CASGLVPGPNSGNTIYF.

Only a few counts were recorded for this clonotype. CDR3 protein: CLLGTSSYNEQFF. The CDR3 DNA is TGCCTCCTCGGGACTAGCTCCTACAATGAGCAGTTCTTC. The chain joins TRBV20-1 to TRBJ2-1; 8 bases are shared with TRBD2. This CDR3 has 13 amino acids. CDR1 is DFQATT and CDR2 is SNEGSKA in the germline V gene (reference sequence).

This clonotype was detected ten times or more. CDR3 DNA sequence: TGTGCCAGCAGCCAACCGGGACAGCGGAGCTATGGCTACACCTTC. This translates into CASSQPGQRSYGYTF. The chain is built from TRBV4-2 and TRBJ1-2; 7 bases fit TRBD1. With V trimmed by 2 bases and J by 4 bases, 7 bases remained unmatched. CDR3 size: 15 residues. The germline V gene encodes CDR1 LGHNA and CDR2 YNFKEQ.

This chain uses TRBV6-1 with TRBJ1-1; TRBD1 is a possible D gene (5 bases). Between the trimmed V and J ends, which lost 6 bases and 6 bases, there was a span of 20 bases. Germline CDR1 reads MNHNS; CDR2 reads SASEGT. This CDR3 has 15 residues. In nucleotides, the CDR3 is TGTGCCAGCAGAGGGACCTCACAAGGGGTCGCTGAAGCTTTCTTT. Translating gives CASRGTSQGVAEAFF.

The rearrangement links TRBV29-1 to TRBJ1-1; the D gene is possibly TRBD1 (5 bases). There are 13 residues in the CDR3. The V and J ends lost 5 bases and 1 base respectively, with 11 bases between them. Germline V CDR1 and CDR2: SQVTM, ANQGSEA. The CDR3 DNA sequence: TGCAGCGTTCCCGGGGCGACGAACACTGAAGCTTTCTTT. Its protein is CSVPGATNTEAFF.

There are a few counts of this clonotype. V gene TRBV5-1 combines with J gene TRBJ1-1, with TRBD1 matching over 8 bases. The CDR3 is 15 amino acids. Losses at the gene ends were 3 bases for V and 5 bases for J; bases not matched to a gene: 9. Germline values: CDR1 SGHRS, CDR2 YFSETQ. This CDR3 is CASSYRTGRRTEAFF. The CDR3 DNA is TGCGCCAGCAGCTACCGGACAGGGCGGAGGACTGAAGCTTTCTTT. The full variable domain, rest sourced from reference TRBV5-1 and TRBJ1-1, is KAGVTQTPRYLIKTRGQQVTLSCSPISGHRSVSWYQQTPGQGLQFLFEYFSETQRNKGNFPGRFSGRQFSNSRSEMNVSTLELGDSALYLCASSYRTGRRTEAFFGQGTRLTVV.

This clonotype was seen only a few times. The chain uses TRBV5-4 and TRBJ2-1, with D unclear. CDR1 SGHNT and CDR2 YYREEE come from the germline V gene (reference sequence). The CDR3 contains 13 residues. V lost 0 bases and J lost 5, with 6 bases in between. The CDR3 DNA reads as TGTGCCAGCAGCTTGGACCAGGACAATGAGCAGTTCTTC. Its translation: CASSLDQDNEQFF.

The chain has TRBV7-9 and TRBJ2-2, with 8 bases that match TRBD1. The CDR3 consists of 15 residues. Germline CDR1 is SEHNR and CDR2 is FQNEAQ (reference sequence). J gave up 6 bases and V 0 bases, and 3 bases lay outside the gene matches. The CDR3 here is CASSLAPGGAGELFF. The CDR3 region has the DNA TGTGCCAGCAGCTTAGCCCCAGGGGGCGCCGGGGAGCTGTTTTTT.

This clonotype was observed a handful of times. The chain recombines TRBV25-1 with TRBJ2-7; D is tentatively TRBD1 or TRBD2 (5 bases each). The CDR3 totals 16 residues. Per germline, CDR1 MGHDK and CDR2 SYGVNS. V dropped 3 bases and J dropped 0 bases, with 15 bases sitting between them. CDR3 residues: CASSDTGTSVSYEQYF. CDR3 nucleotides: TGTGCCAGCAGTGATACCGGGACGTCGGTCTCCTACGAGCAGTACTTC.